This passage covers 3 T cell receptor beta chains from one sample sequenced in a study of T cells in narcolepsy. Repertoires were generated with immunoSEQ multiplex PCR, while TCRdb's copy carries only in-frame clones and drops some. The sample records around 35,000 clones, about 90% being singletons. Sample: CD45RA- memory CD4+ T cells from PBMCs. Receptors were obtained from a human donor with narcolepsy.

This sequence joins TRBV6-1 and TRBJ2-7; D unresolved. Germline CDR1 and CDR2: MNHNS and SASEGT. CDR3 length: 14 amino acids. Deletions cut 4 bases from V and 4 bases from J, with 14 bases between. CDR3 bases: TGTGCCAGCAGTGTCGCGGTCCCTTCGTACGAGCAGTACTTC. Protein product: CASSVAVPSYEQYF.

The chain links TRBV7-7 to TRBJ2-5; 8 bases map to TRBD1. After removal of 0 bases from V and 5 bases from J, the junction contained 5 bases not matched to a gene. The CDR3 covers 15 residues. Germline CDR1 is SSHAT and CDR2 is FNYEAQ (reference sequence). The CDR3, as DNA: TGTGCCAGCAGCTTAGCGGCGGGACAGGCGGAGACCCAGTACTTC. Translation gives CASSLAAGQAETQYF.

The V call is TRBV6-6, the J call TRBJ2-7, with D possibly being TRBD1 (6 bases). This CDR3 has 14 amino acids. Germline CDR1 is MNHNY and CDR2 is SVGAGI (reference sequence). V shed 4 bases and J shed 3 bases, with 13 bases lying between them. CDR3 sequence: CASSSSEGVYEQYF. For the CDR3, the DNA is TGTGCCAGCAGTTCAAGCGAGGGGGTCTACGAGCAGTACTTC.